These 20 T cell receptor beta chains were all obtained from the same sample, sequenced in a study of OX40 agonist ivuxolimab in advanced cancers. The repertoire was sequenced with immunoSEQ multiplex PCR; TCRdb's copy has only in-frame clones and lacks some. The sample yields over 60,000 clones, around 90% seen once. Sequenced material: CD4+ or CD8+ T cells sorted from blood, taken in a trial of the OX40 agonist ivuxolimab. All receptors come from an adult with an advanced solid tumor such as melanoma, head and neck, liver or kidney cancer.

In nucleotides, the CDR3 is TGCGCCAGCAGTGGGACAGGCAAAAACATTCAGTACTTC. This translates into CASSGTGKNIQYF. This chain connects TRBV10-2 to TRBJ2-4, with 7 nucleotides matching TRBD1. The CDR3 consists of 13 residues. Germline V lookup: CDR1 WSHSY, CDR2 SAAADI. Unmatched junction bases numbered 0, after V lost 4 bases and J lost 3 bases.

The chain employs TRBV7-2 and TRBJ1-4; D uncertain. Germline CDR1 SGHTA, CDR2 FQGNSA. With 3 bases removed from V and 0 bases from J, the gap between germline ends came to 8 bases. This CDR3 contains 15 residues. The CDR3 DNA sequence: TGTGCCAGCAGCTTGGACGGTACAACTAATGAAAAACTGTTTTTT. This sequence encodes CASSLDGTTNEKLFF.

The rearrangement links TRBV28 to TRBJ2-2; 9 bases align to TRBD1. The CDR3 has 15 amino acids. Germline V gene data show CDR1 as MDHEN and CDR2 as SYDVKM. Unmatched junction bases numbered 9, after V lost 7 bases and J lost 6 bases. The CDR3 DNA sequence: TGTGCCAGCACTCCGGGACAGGGAATAGCCGGGGAGCTGTTTTTT. Translating gives CASTPGQGIAGELFF.

J is TRBJ1-3 and V is TRBV10-3, with no clear D. The CDR3 is 13 residues long. The V gene's germline CDR1 is ENHRY and CDR2 SYGVKD. V gave up 2 bases and J gave up 1 base, with 3 bases separating them. The CDR3 coding sequence is TGTGCCATCAGTGAGGGATCTGGAAACACCATATATTTT. This encodes CAISEGSGNTIYF.

This clone occurred once. The chain carries TRBV4-1 and TRBJ2-4, with 8 bases matching TRBD1. Germline V gene sequence: CDR1 MGHRA, CDR2 YSYEKL. The CDR3 consists of 14 residues. With V trimmed by 6 bases and J by 5 bases, 6 bases remained unmatched. The CDR3 is CASRPGQGENIQYF. The CDR3, as DNA: TGCGCCAGCAGACCCGGACAGGGCGAAAACATTCAGTACTTC.

This clone was observed a few times. The chain employs TRBV19 and TRBJ1-4; a weak D match, TRBD1 (5 bases). Looked up from germline, CDR1 is LNHDA and CDR2 is SQIVND (reference sequence). The CDR3 loop spans 16 amino acids. The V and J ends lost 6 bases and 4 bases respectively, with 18 bases between them. In DNA, the CDR3 is TGTGCCAGTAGCCCGTTACAGGCACCCCTTAATGAAAAACTGTTTTTT. This translates into CASSPLQAPLNEKLFF. The full variable domain, with the rest looked up from reference TRBV19 and TRBJ1-4, is DGGITQSPKYLFRKEGQNVTLSCEQNLNHDAMYWYRQDPGQGLRLIYYSQIVNDFQKGDIAEGYSVSREKKESFPLTVTSAQKNPTAFYLCASSPLQAPLNEKLFFGSGTQLSVL.

V usage is TRBV6-6 and J usage is TRBJ2-1; possible D gene TRBD2, 7 bases. CDR1 is MNHNY and CDR2 is SVGAGI in the germline V gene (reference sequence). This CDR3 has 15 amino acids. V was pared by 6 bases and J by 3 bases, with 15 bases between. The CDR3 DNA reads as TGTGCCAGCAGCAAGGGACTACAGGGCTACAATGAGCAGTTCTTC. Translating it yields CASSKGLQGYNEQFF.

The chain uses TRBV7-2 and TRBJ2-7; D gene ambiguous. Germline V lookup: CDR1 SGHTA, CDR2 FQGNSA. Trimming cost V 1 base and J 8 bases, with 18 bases left between them. The CDR3 runs to 15 residues. CDR3: CASSLDLGGPTQQYF. The DNA for the CDR3 is TGTGCCAGCAGCTTAGATCTTGGCGGACCTACCCAGCAGTACTTC.

The chain has TRBV27 and TRBJ2-3; D is tentatively TRBD1 or TRBD2 (5 bases each). Germline V gives CDR1 MNHEY, CDR2 SMNVEV (reference sequence). The V and J ends lost 5 bases and 2 bases respectively, with 11 bases between them. The CDR3 covers 14 residues. CDR3 DNA: TGTGCCAGCAGTCTAAACGGGGCCACAGATACGCAGTATTTT. It codes for CASSLNGATDTQYF.

This chain joins TRBV5-1 and TRBJ2-7; D is undetermined. Germline CDR1 reads SGHRS; CDR2 reads YFSETQ. The CDR3 consists of 16 residues. With 0 bases removed from V and 4 bases from J, the gap between germline ends came to 17 bases. The CDR3 DNA sequence: TGCGCCAGCAGCTTGGTCCCTTCTAGTACCCCATACGAGCAGTACTTC. It encodes CASSLVPSSTPYEQYF.

This chain connects TRBV5-1 to TRBJ2-6; 7 positions match TRBD1. The CDR3 has 16 amino acids. In germline, CDR1 is SGHRS, CDR2 YFSETQ. J lost 1 base, V lost 4 bases, and 5 bases had no gene match. CDR3 protein: CASSEGAVSGANVLTF. CDR3 in DNA: TGCGCCAGCAGCGAGGGGGCGGTATCTGGGGCCAACGTCCTGACTTTC.

This clone occurred a few times. The chain is built from TRBV2 and TRBJ1-2; D might be TRBD1 (5 bases). CDR1 is SNHLY and CDR2 is FYNNEI in the germline V gene. This CDR3 has 13 residues. V lost 3 bases to trimming and J lost 4 bases, with 9 bases between them. The CDR3 coding sequence is TGTGCCAGCAGTGAGAGGACATCCTATGGCTACACCTTC. This sequence encodes CASSERTSYGYTF.

The chain carries TRBV29-1 and TRBJ2-6, with 10 bases aligning to TRBD1. The junction had 6 bases not matched to a gene; V was cut back by 7 bases and J by 3 bases. There are 15 residues in the CDR3. Germline assignment: CDR1 SQVTM and CDR2 ANQGSEA. CDR3 sequence (DNA): TGCAGCGCCGGGACAGGGGTTGGTGGGGCCAACGTCCTGACTTTC. Its translation is CSAGTGVGGANVLTF.

The chain combines TRBV19 with TRBJ2-7; maybe TRBD1 (5 bases). This CDR3 region has 13 residues. Germline lookup yields CDR1 LNHDA and CDR2 SQIVND (reference sequence). V was pared by 6 bases and J by 3 bases, with 12 bases between. CDR3 DNA: TGTGCCAGTAGCAACCACCAGGGCTACGAGCAGTACTTC. Its translation is CASSNHQGYEQYF.

This clone showed up just a few times. The chain links TRBV9 to TRBJ2-1; weak D call: TRBD2 (5 bases). The CDR3 consists of 14 residues. Germline V lookup: CDR1 SGDLS, CDR2 YYNGEE. The V end lost 3 bases, the J end lost 4 bases, and 11 bases lay between the germline ends. CDR3 nucleotides: TGTGCCAGCAGCGGCGAGGGCGGATACAATGAGCAGTTCTTC. It codes for CASSGEGGYNEQFF.

The chain has TRBV6-6 and TRBJ2-1, with 8 bases lining up with TRBD2. Trimming at V came to 2 bases and at J to 7 bases, leaving 7 bases not matched to a gene. The CDR3 runs 15 residues. Germline CDR1 reads MNHNY; CDR2 reads SVGAGI (reference sequence). Written as DNA, the CDR3 is TGTGCCAGCAGTTACGGCGGGGGGACCCAGAATGAGCAGTTCTTC. Protein: CASSYGGGTQNEQFF.

This chain joins TRBV5-1 and TRBJ2-1, with D possibly matching TRBD2 (5 bases). The CDR3 covers 15 residues. V lost 0 bases and J 5 bases, leaving 12 bases between the germline ends. Germline CDR1 reads SGHRS; CDR2 reads YFSETQ. CDR3 sequence: CASSLAVSGNNEQFF. CDR3 in DNA: TGCGCCAGCAGCTTGGCGGTGAGCGGCAACAATGAGCAGTTCTTC. Based on the CDR3 plus reference TRBV5-1 and TRBJ2-1, the full variable domain is KAGVTQTPRYLIKTRGQQVTLSCSPISGHRSVSWYQQTPGQGLQFLFEYFSETQRNKGNFPGRFSGRQFSNSRSEMNVSTLELGDSALYLCASSLAVSGNNEQFFGPGTRLTVL.

This chain connects TRBV28 to TRBJ2-1; unclear D gene. Looked up from germline, CDR1 is MDHEN and CDR2 is SYDVKM. V lost 5 bases and J lost 4, with 6 bases in between. CDR3 length: 12 amino acids. The CDR3 spells CASSTPYNEQFF. CDR3 nucleotide sequence: TGTGCCAGCAGTACGCCGTACAATGAGCAGTTCTTC. Complete variable domain (other parts from reference TRBV28 and TRBJ2-1): DVKVTQSSRYLVKRTGEKVFLECVQDMDHENMFWYRQDPGLGLRLIYFSYDVKMKEKGDIPEGYSVSREKKERFSLILESASTNQTSMYLCASSTPYNEQFFGPGTRLTVL.

This CDR3 reads CSVGDSQGDTF. The CDR3 region has the DNA TGCAGCGTGGGGGACAGCCAGGGGGACACCTTC. The rearrangement joins TRBV29-1 to TRBJ1-2; 7 nucleotides agree with TRBD1. Per the germline V gene, CDR1 is SQVTM and CDR2 is ANQGSEA. The CDR3 covers 11 residues. V gave up 6 bases and J gave up 12 bases; unmatched junction bases: 10.

The chain recombines TRBV6-1 with TRBJ2-1; 9 positions agree with TRBD1. Germline trimming cut 7 bases from V and 7 bases from J; bases unmatched to any gene: 5. Germline loops: CDR1 MNHNS, CDR2 SASEGT. The CDR3 has 13 residues. DNA of the CDR3: TGTGCCAGCATACAGGGGGCGATGAATGAGCAGTTCTTC. This gives the protein CASIQGAMNEQFF.